This T cell receptor beta chain was captured in a study of T-cell reconstitution after alpha-beta-depleted transplantation in children. Study-level findings and limits: T-cell numbers and diversity, one year after transplant, stemmed largely from T cells that were newly produced. Day-60 TCRbeta diversity that was high in some patients was derived from surviving recipient T cells and thymic progenitors. Expanded graft clones, several hundred of them, were reportedly the source of alpha-beta T cells about two months after transplant.

The authors prepared the TCRbeta library with unique molecular identifiers. TCRdb independently ran MiXCR on the PCR reads; one entry per CDR3 protein. The table lists roughly 400,000 distinct CDR3 sequences, about 45% of them singletons. The sample holds many counts of this clonotype. Antigen unknown. The clonotype was recovered from a girl aged 2 to 9 with aplastic anemia, due to receive a stem cell transplant. This sample comprised PBMCs, obtained before TCRalphabeta/CD19-depleted stem cell transplant.

CDR3: CASTFSGELFF. The CDR3 region has the DNA TGTGCCAGCACGTTTTCCGGGGAGCTGTTTTTT. This chain links TRBV12-3 or TRBV12-4 with TRBJ2-2; D unresolved. The V end lost 7 bases, the J end lost 6 bases, and 6 bases lay between the germline ends. The length of the CDR3 is 11 residues.